This TCR beta chain came from a study of T cell repertoires in cytomegalovirus infection. Study background: CMV infection plus the matching HLA type was flagged by public TCR beta signatures.

Germline V lookup: CDR1 SGHTA, CDR2 FQGNSA. The V end lost 7 bases, the J end lost 2 bases, and 14 bases lay between the germline ends. CDR3 length: 15 amino acids. Overall study findings and caveats: The response measured ex vivo was dominated by TCR beta clonotypes (HLA-C-restricted and CMV-specific). Cumulative public TCR beta family frequency identified carriers of CMV plus the relevant HLA.

This clonotype showed up many times. Its matching antigen is unknown. TCRdb itself ran the reads through MiXCR, one entry per CDR3 protein. The table has just under 300,000 distinct CDR3 sequences, 9.6% seen once. Material for sequencing was PBMCs. The chain couples TRBV7-2 to TRBJ2-2; D not certain. The sequence was obtained from a human donor in good health (CMV status not recorded). Some clones in this sample may be carry-over from other donors' samples. This chain's CDR3 is CASNPVQTNTGELFF. As DNA, the CDR3 is TGTGCCAGCAACCCCGTACAGACAAACACCGGGGAGCTGTTTTTT.